Listed below are T cell receptor beta chains from one sample, sequenced in a study of Ad26.COV2.S vaccination and SARS-CoV-2 variants. This table comes from immunoSEQ multiplex PCR, and its TCRdb copy is limited to in-frame clones, with some not included. The table includes about 350,000 clones, approximately 90% detected once. The source was peripheral blood, collected in a trial of Ad26.COV2.S vaccine versus placebo. The receptor source for this set is a person aged 18 to 59 who received the Ad26.COV2.S COVID-19 vaccine or a placebo. Each CDR3 is given with its conserved first and last residue. D genes are given only for firm matches. The size entry is marked missing in some rows and otherwise reads once, few, many or a size class.

j_call: TRBJ1-1; d_call: .; clone_size: .; v_call: TRBV28; cdr3_nt: TGTGCCAGCAGTTCAGGGGCGGGCTCCGAGGACACTGAAGCTTTCTTT; cdr3_aa: CASSSGAGSEDTEAFF
j_call: TRBJ2-3; d_call: .; clone_size: .; v_call: TRBV6-6; cdr3_nt: TGTGCCAGCAGGCCCGGGACGCTGAATACGCAGTATTTT; cdr3_aa: CASRPGTLNTQYF
j_call: TRBJ2-1; d_call: TRBD2; clone_size: .; v_call: TRBV11-3; cdr3_nt: TGTGCCAGCAGCTTAGAGGGCGGGGGGGTTCTCAATGAGCAGTTCTTC; cdr3_aa: CASSLEGGGVLNEQFF
j_call: TRBJ2-7; d_call: TRBD2; clone_size: .; v_call: TRBV9; cdr3_nt: TGTGCCAGCAGCCAAGGGGTAGGACTAGACTACGAGCAGTACTTC; cdr3_aa: CASSQGVGLDYEQYF
j_call: TRBJ1-1; d_call: .; clone_size: few; v_call: TRBV6-2/TRBV6-3; cdr3_nt: TGTGCCAGCAGTCGATATGAACGGACAGCCAGTGAAGCTTTCTTT; cdr3_aa: CASSRYERTASEAFF
j_call: TRBJ1-2; d_call: .; clone_size: .; v_call: TRBV7-9; cdr3_nt: TGTGCCAGCAGCTCTAATGTAGATTCGGATTATGGCTACACCTTC; cdr3_aa: CASSSNVDSDYGYTF
j_call: TRBJ2-7; d_call: .; clone_size: .; v_call: TRBV9; cdr3_nt: TGTGCCAGCAGCGAGACCGCCAGCGGCTCTTCTGAGCAGTACTTC; cdr3_aa: CASSETASGSSEQYF
j_call: TRBJ1-3; d_call: .; clone_size: .; v_call: TRBV5-6; cdr3_nt: TGTGCCAGCAGCTTGGTCACACCAGGTGGTGGAAACACCATATATTTT; cdr3_aa: CASSLVTPGGGNTIYF
j_call: TRBJ1-6; d_call: .; clone_size: .; v_call: TRBV18; cdr3_nt: TGTGCCAGCTCACCGACGAAGGGATCACCCCTCCACTTT; cdr3_aa: CASSPTKGSPLHF
j_call: TRBJ2-3; d_call: TRBD2; clone_size: .; v_call: TRBV7-8; cdr3_nt: TGTGCCAGCAGCACCGGACTAGCGGGACCAGATACGCAGTATTTT; cdr3_aa: CASSTGLAGPDTQYF
j_call: TRBJ2-7; d_call: TRBD1; clone_size: .; v_call: TRBV27; cdr3_nt: TGTGCCAGCAGTCGAGGACAGGGGGCGAGCGAGCAGTACTTC; cdr3_aa: CASSRGQGASEQYF
j_call: TRBJ1-1; d_call: .; clone_size: .; v_call: TRBV27; cdr3_nt: TGTGCCAGCAGCCAGGTGGCGGCCGGGGCTGAAGCTTTCTTT; cdr3_aa: CASSQVAAGAEAFF
j_call: TRBJ1-1; d_call: .; clone_size: .; v_call: TRBV11-2; cdr3_nt: TGTGCCAGCAGCACTCGTAACCGGTCGCCCGGAATTTTCTTT; cdr3_aa: CASSTRNRSPGIFF
j_call: TRBJ1-1; d_call: .; clone_size: .; v_call: TRBV9; cdr3_nt: TGTGCCAGCAGCGTAGCTCCCTCGAACACTGAAGCTTTCTTT; cdr3_aa: CASSVAPSNTEAFF
j_call: TRBJ2-1; d_call: .; clone_size: .; v_call: TRBV19; cdr3_nt: TGTGCCAGTATTCTTACCGGGGACATAAACAATGAGCAGTTCTTC; cdr3_aa: CASILTGDINNEQFF
j_call: TRBJ1-1; d_call: .; clone_size: .; v_call: TRBV18; cdr3_nt: TGTGCCAGCTCAAAAGGGACCCCGCTCGCTTTCAACACTGAAGCTTTCTTT; cdr3_aa: CASSKGTPLAFNTEAFF
j_call: TRBJ1-4; d_call: TRBD1; clone_size: .; v_call: TRBV28; cdr3_nt: TGTGCCAGCACCATGGACAGGTCCGGGGAAAAACTGTTTTTT; cdr3_aa: CASTMDRSGEKLFF
j_call: TRBJ2-3; d_call: .; clone_size: once; v_call: TRBV15; cdr3_nt: TGTGCCTCCGGGGACGGATACACAGATACGCAGTATTTT; cdr3_aa: CASGDGYTDTQYF
j_call: TRBJ1-3; d_call: .; clone_size: .; v_call: TRBV29-1; cdr3_nt: TGCAGCGTCAAAAATCAGGGAAACACCATATATTTT; cdr3_aa: CSVKNQGNTIYF
j_call: TRBJ1-2; d_call: .; clone_size: .; v_call: TRBV28; cdr3_nt: TGTGCCAGCAGTTTATCAGGGATTGGCTACACCTTC; cdr3_aa: CASSLSGIGYTF
j_call: TRBJ1-5; d_call: TRBD1; clone_size: .; v_call: TRBV28; cdr3_nt: TGTGCCAGCAGTTTATGGACACAGGGGCGGGGGGGAACTAATAGCAATCAGCCCCAGCATTTT; cdr3_aa: CASSLWTQGRGGTNSNQPQHF
j_call: TRBJ1-1; d_call: TRBD1; clone_size: .; v_call: TRBV5-1; cdr3_nt: TGCGCCAGCACAGGGGGGCGGATGAACACTGAAGCTTTCTTT; cdr3_aa: CASTGGRMNTEAFF